These T cell receptor beta chains were read from a single sample in a study of T cell responses to AZD1222 COVID-19 vaccine. Profiled with immunoSEQ multiplex PCR; TCRdb holds only in-frame clones, not every one. The table records some 140,000 clones, 80% to 90% of them present only once. Specimen: peripheral blood, collected 28 days after the second AZD1222 dose. Receptors were obtained from an adult who received the AZD1222 COVID-19 vaccine. Both conserved end residues are part of each CDR3. A D gene is named only where the DNA matches it firmly. Not every row has a clone size; where given, it reads once, few, many or a size class.

V: TRBV5-4; D: TRBD1; J: TRBJ2-7; size: -; CDR3: CASSLQTGVREQYF; DNA: TGTGCCAGCAGCTTACAGACAGGGGTCAGGGAGCAGTACTTC
V: TRBV3-1/TRBV3-2; D: TRBD2; J: TRBJ2-1; size: -; CDR3: CASSPLAGGTYNEQFF; DNA: TGTGCCAGCAGCCCCTTAGCGGGAGGCACCTACAATGAGCAGTTCTTC
V: TRBV6-5; D: -; J: TRBJ2-3; size: -; CDR3: CASSSASTDTQYF; DNA: TGTGCCAGCAGTAGTGCTAGCACAGATACGCAGTATTTT
V: TRBV5-1; D: -; J: TRBJ1-1; size: once; CDR3: CASSLEAGDMNTEAFF; DNA: TGCGCCAGCAGCTTGGAGGCAGGGGACATGAACACTGAAGCTTTCTTT
V: TRBV7-2; D: TRBD2; J: TRBJ2-3; size: -; CDR3: CASTLTSGRAKSATDTQYF; DNA: TGTGCCAGCACCCTGACTAGCGGGAGGGCGAAGTCGGCAACAGATACGCAGTATTTT
V: TRBV4-3; D: TRBD1; J: TRBJ1-2; size: -; CDR3: CASSQEQGNGYTF; DNA: TGCGCCAGCAGCCAAGAACAGGGGAATGGCTACACCTTC
V: TRBV7-6; D: TRBD1; J: TRBJ1-4; size: -; CDR3: CASSLEVTGAREKLFF; DNA: TGTGCCAGCAGCTTAGAAGTAACAGGGGCGAGGGAAAAACTGTTTTTT
V: TRBV7-9; D: -; J: TRBJ1-4; size: once; CDR3: CASSQTRGPNEKLFF; DNA: TGTGCCAGCAGCCAAACCAGGGGCCCTAATGAAAAACTGTTTTTT
V: TRBV7-2; D: -; J: TRBJ1-2; size: -; CDR3: CASSSLWEGRGYTF; DNA: TGTGCCAGCAGCTCCCTTTGGGAAGGCCGGGGCTACACCTTC
V: TRBV30; D: -; J: TRBJ1-2; size: -; CDR3: CAWSVVGPYGYTF; DNA: TGTGCCTGGAGTGTTGTTGGACCCTATGGCTACACCTTC
V: TRBV9; D: TRBD2; J: TRBJ2-1; size: -; CDR3: CASSVGTSGGYNEQFF; DNA: TGTGCCAGCAGCGTGGGGACTAGCGGGGGCTACAATGAGCAGTTCTTC
V: TRBV11-3; D: -; J: TRBJ2-1; size: -; CDR3: CASSFEGYNEQFF; DNA: TGTGCCAGCAGCTTCGAAGGCTACAATGAGCAGTTCTTC
V: TRBV6-1; D: TRBD2; J: TRBJ2-3; size: -; CDR3: CASSEYGSGKTDTQYF; DNA: TGTGCCAGCAGTGAATACGGTAGCGGGAAGACAGATACGCAGTATTTT
V: TRBV20-1; D: -; J: TRBJ2-5; size: -; CDR3: CSASTGAWGETQYF; DNA: TGCAGTGCTAGTACGGGGGCATGGGGGGAGACCCAGTACTTC
V: TRBV6-1; D: -; J: TRBJ1-3; size: -; CDR3: CASSEHGGGIGNTIYF; DNA: TGTGCCAGCAGTGAACACGGAGGGGGGATTGGCAACACCATATATTTT
V: TRBV7-2; D: -; J: TRBJ1-5; size: -; CDR3: CASSLVGGAGQPQHF; DNA: TGTGCCAGCAGCTTAGTTGGGGGGGCAGGTCAGCCCCAGCATTTT
V: TRBV4-2; D: -; J: TRBJ1-1; size: -; CDR3: CASSQQWNTEAFF; DNA: TGTGCCAGCAGCCAACAGTGGAACACTGAAGCTTTCTTT
V: TRBV10-2; D: -; J: TRBJ1-1; size: -; CDR3: CASSGRGKAEAFF; DNA: TGCGCCAGCAGTGGGCGGGGTAAGGCTGAAGCTTTCTTT
V: TRBV18; D: -; J: TRBJ1-4; size: -; CDR3: CASSLAGTDEKLFF; DNA: TGTGCCAGCTCACTGGCCGGGACGGATGAAAAACTGTTTTTT
V: TRBV7-8; D: -; J: TRBJ2-7; size: once; CDR3: CASSLGQAHYEQYF; DNA: TGTGCCAGCAGCTTAGGACAAGCCCACTACGAGCAGTACTTC
V: TRBV18; D: -; J: TRBJ1-1; size: -; CDR3: CASSPPMGVLMNTEAFF; DNA: TGTGCCAGCTCACCACCGATGGGGGTCCTAATGAACACTGAAGCTTTCTTT
V: TRBV29-1; D: -; J: TRBJ1-5; size: once; CDR3: CSASTGLGPQHF; DNA: TGCAGCGCTTCGACAGGCTTAGGGCCCCAGCATTTT
V: TRBV11-2; D: -; J: TRBJ2-7; size: many; CDR3: CASSPIGASYEQYF; DNA: TGTGCCAGCAGCCCCATAGGGGCTTCCTACGAGCAGTACTTC
V: TRBV7-3; D: TRBD2; J: TRBJ2-3; size: -; CDR3: CASSPGLAGDVDTQYF; DNA: TGTGCCAGCAGCCCCGGACTAGCGGGGGATGTAGATACGCAGTATTTT
V: TRBV5-4; D: TRBD2; J: TRBJ2-1; size: -; CDR3: CASSLAGTSGSREQFF; DNA: TGTGCCAGCAGCTTGGCCGGGACTAGCGGGAGTCGCGAGCAGTTCTTC
V: TRBV18; D: TRBD2; J: TRBJ2-1; size: -; CDR3: CASSLTSGGSSYNEQFF; DNA: TGTGCCAGCTCACTGACTAGCGGGGGAAGCTCCTACAATGAGCAGTTCTTC
V: TRBV5-5; D: -; J: TRBJ2-1; size: -; CDR3: CASSLYRQPNNEQFF; DNA: TGTGCCAGCAGCTTGTACAGACAGCCCAACAATGAGCAGTTCTTC
V: TRBV4-1; D: -; J: TRBJ1-3; size: -; CDR3: CASSQVSSGTGNTIYF; DNA: TGCGCCAGCAGCCAAGTCTCTTCAGGCACTGGAAACACCATATATTTT
V: TRBV20-1; D: -; J: TRBJ2-5; size: -; CDR3: CSASARAQETQYF; DNA: TGCAGTGCTAGTGCCAGGGCCCAAGAGACCCAGTACTTC
V: TRBV30; D: TRBD1; J: TRBJ1-4; size: -; CDR3: CAWTGQINEKLFF; DNA: TGTGCCTGGACGGGACAGATCAATGAAAAACTGTTTTTT
V: TRBV6-1; D: -; J: TRBJ1-4; size: -; CDR3: CASSEGGKGWATNEKLFF; DNA: TGTGCCAGCAGTGAAGGGGGGAAAGGGTGGGCAACTAATGAAAAACTGTTTTTT
V: TRBV7-3; D: -; J: TRBJ2-3; size: -; CDR3: CASSSGGRPDTQYF; DNA: TGTGCCAGCAGCTCCGGGGGTAGGCCAGATACGCAGTATTTT
V: TRBV28; D: -; J: TRBJ2-3; size: -; CDR3: CASRQEPTADTQYF; DNA: TGTGCCAGCAGGCAGGAGCCCACCGCAGATACGCAGTATTTT
V: TRBV7-8; D: TRBD1; J: TRBJ1-2; size: -; CDR3: CASSLRDRANYGYTF; DNA: TGTGCCAGCAGCTTACGGGACAGGGCTAACTATGGCTACACCTTC
V: TRBV6-5; D: -; J: TRBJ1-1; size: -; CDR3: CASSYIGNTEAFF; DNA: TGTGCCAGCAGTTACATCGGGAACACTGAAGCTTTCTTT
V: TRBV6-2/TRBV6-3; D: -; J: TRBJ2-5; size: -; CDR3: CASSLQRETQYF; DNA: TGTGCCAGCAGTCTACAGCGAGAGACCCAGTACTTC
V: TRBV19; D: TRBD1; J: TRBJ1-2; size: -; CDR3: CASVPGQGAGGYTF; DNA: TGTGCCAGTGTGCCGGGACAGGGGGCTGGAGGCTACACCTTC
V: TRBV5-8; D: -; J: TRBJ1-2; size: -; CDR3: CASSLGGYGYTF; DNA: TGTGCCAGCAGCTTGGGGGGATATGGCTACACCTTC
V: TRBV4-3; D: -; J: TRBJ1-1; size: -; CDR3: CASGDSREGNTEAFF; DNA: TGCGCCAGTGGGGATTCCCGGGAAGGGAACACTGAAGCTTTCTTT
V: TRBV20-1; D: -; J: TRBJ1-2; size: -; CDR3: CSVATNYGYTF; DNA: TGCAGTGTCGCCACCAACTATGGCTACACCTTC
V: TRBV7-9; D: -; J: TRBJ2-3; size: once; CDR3: CASSLWARGRDTQYF; DNA: TGTGCCAGCAGCTTGTGGGCACGGGGGAGGGATACGCAGTATTTT
V: TRBV5-1; D: TRBD2; J: TRBJ2-1; size: -; CDR3: CASSLALGLVVNEQFF; DNA: TGCGCCAGCAGCTTGGCCCTTGGACTAGTCGTGAATGAGCAGTTCTTC
V: TRBV6-5; D: -; J: TRBJ1-1; size: -; CDR3: CASSYLTTMNTEAFF; DNA: TGTGCCAGCAGTTACCTGACAACCATGAACACTGAAGCTTTCTTT
V: TRBV7-9; D: -; J: TRBJ1-2; size: -; CDR3: CASSLIWGTNYGYTF; DNA: TGTGCCAGCAGCTTAATATGGGGAACTAACTATGGCTACACCTTC
V: TRBV7-2; D: TRBD1; J: TRBJ1-2; size: -; CDR3: CASSLDSGRGLYGYTF; DNA: TGTGCCAGCAGCTTAGACTCCGGCAGGGGGCTGTATGGCTACACCTTC
V: TRBV10-3; D: -; J: TRBJ2-7; size: -; CDR3: CASQRAENYEQYF; DNA: TGTGCTTCCCAAAGGGCGGAGAATTACGAGCAGTACTTC
V: TRBV7-2; D: -; J: TRBJ1-1; size: -; CDR3: CASSLDAYTEAFF; DNA: TGTGCCAGCAGCTTGGACGCTTACACTGAAGCTTTCTTT